This TCR beta chain derives from a study of T cell responses to AZD1222 COVID-19 vaccine. Overall study: Pooled together were second doses at about 4 or about 12 weeks. Study-wide points: Baseline antibody screening turned up just six seropositive AZD1222 recipients. Without day 14 samples, only post-peak T cell repertoires were studied.

Clones were read by immunoSEQ multiplex PCR, and TCRdb kept only the in-frame ones, dropping some. The table has 44,000 or so clones, about 83% seen once. Notes on this clone: Its antigen is undetermined. This same CDR3 is encoded by further DNA sequences in the sample.

This CDR3 is 13 amino acids long. V was pared by 4 bases and J by 1 base, with 9 bases between. Per germline, CDR1 SGHNT and CDR2 YYREEE (reference sequence). V is TRBV5-4 and J is TRBJ2-7; D is unresolved. The clonotype was recovered from an adult in good health. Sequenced material: peripheral blood, taken on day 0 of AZD1222 vaccination. The CDR3, as DNA: TGTGCCAGCAGCCCTCTTGGATCCTACGAGCAGTACTTC. Its protein is CASSPLGSYEQYF.